These 12 T cell receptor beta chains originate from one sample sequenced in a study of blood T cell repertoires in COVID-19. Measured with immunoSEQ multiplex PCR; TCRdb has only the in-frame clones, and not every one. The sample yields roughly 200,000 clones, approximately 81% seen once. Sample: peripheral blood. These receptors came from a woman aged 80 or over with acute or convalescent COVID-19.

The chain couples TRBV5-4 to TRBJ2-2; maybe TRBD2 (6 bases). Per germline, CDR1 SGHNT and CDR2 YYREEE (reference sequence). The CDR3 sequence is 14 residues long. V was trimmed by 9 bases and J by 4 bases, leaving 16 bases between them. The CDR3 reads CATQPGVGTGELFF. In nucleotides, the CDR3 is TGTGCCACCCAACCGGGGGTGGGCACCGGGGAGCTGTTTTTT.

This chain connects TRBV6-2 or TRBV6-3 to TRBJ2-5, with 14 bases lining up with TRBD2. This CDR3 has 17 residues. V shed 6 bases and J 4 bases; nucleotides not matched to a gene: 10. CDR1 and CDR2 from the germline V gene are MNHEY and SVGEGT. DNA of the CDR3: TGTGCCAGCAGCCTTGGACTAGCGGGAGGCTTGTCAGAGACCCAGTACTTC. Protein sequence: CASSLGLAGGLSETQYF.

This clone was found once. V usage is TRBV29-1 and J usage is TRBJ2-7; maybe TRBD2 (5 bases). The CDR3 has 14 amino acids. V lost 7 bases and J lost 6, with 22 bases in between. CDR1 SQVTM and CDR2 ANQGSEA come from the germline V gene. DNA of the CDR3: TGCAGCGCCGCGGGCGGCAGACCCCTAGGCGAGCAGTACTTC. The encoded protein is CSAAGGRPLGEQYF.

The CDR3 sequence is CASSYPPGLGGEQYF. CDR3 bases: TGTGCCAGCAGTTACCCGCCGGGGTTAGGAGGGGAGCAGTACTTC. This chain uses TRBV6-6 with TRBJ2-7, with D possibly being TRBD2 (6 bases). Germline V gene sequence: CDR1 MNHNY, CDR2 SVGAGI (reference sequence). The ends were cut back, 2 bases at V and 7 bases at J, with 18 bases in the middle. This CDR3 has 15 residues.

The chain is built from TRBV7-9 and TRBJ2-2; D is unresolved. Trimming took 0 bases from V and 0 from J, leaving 5 bases between them. From germline, CDR1 is SEHNR and CDR2 FQNEAQ (reference sequence). CDR3 length equals 15 residues. The CDR3 spells CASSLAPANTGELFF. In nucleotides, the CDR3 is TGTGCCAGCAGCTTAGCGCCAGCGAACACCGGGGAGCTGTTTTTT.

The rearrangement uses TRBV19 and TRBJ1-2; maybe TRBD1 (6 bases). The germline V gene has CDR1 LNHDA and CDR2 SQIVND (reference sequence). V lost 11 bases and J lost 2, with 15 bases in between. The CDR3 loop spans 13 amino acids. DNA for the CDR3: TGTGCCGTGACAGGATCCACCAACTATGGCTACACCTTC. It specifies CAVTGSTNYGYTF.

The rearrangement uses TRBV5-8 and TRBJ2-7; D perhaps matches TRBD2 (5 bases). The germline V and J ends were trimmed by 6 bases and 0 bases, with 13 bases remaining between them. The CDR3 has 14 residues. CDR1 and CDR2 from the germline V gene are SGHTS and YDEGEE. The DNA of the CDR3 is TGTGCCAGCACCCCCCGTGGAGGCTCCTACGAGCAGTACTTC. This translates into CASTPRGGSYEQYF.

In DNA form, the CDR3 reads TGTGCCAGCACCCGGGGACAGGGCAGCTATGGCTACACCTTC. Amino acid sequence: CASTRGQGSYGYTF. V and J are TRBV5-5 and TRBJ1-2; 9 nucleotides agree with TRBD1. The germline gives CDR1 SGHKS, CDR2 YYEKEE (reference sequence). The junction had 7 bases not matched to a gene; V was cut back by 6 bases and J by 4 bases. This CDR3 is 14 amino acids long.

The J gene is TRBJ1-1, the V gene TRBV7-2; no clear D. Trimming took off 2 bases at V and 6 bases at J, with 13 bases between the two ends. Germline lookup yields CDR1 SGHTA and CDR2 FQGNSA. The CDR3 sequence is 14 residues long. The CDR3 DNA reads TGTGCCAGCAGCTTATTCCGCAGGAGGCCTGAAGCTTTCTTT. As protein: CASSLFRRRPEAFF. The entire variable domain, with the rest obtained from reference TRBV7-2 and TRBJ1-1, is as follows: GAGVSQSPSNKVTEKGKDVELRCDPISGHTALYWYRQSLGQGLEFLIYFQGNSAPDKSGLPSDRFSAERTGGSVSTLTIQRTQQEDSAVYLCASSLFRRRPEAFFGQGTRLTVV.

This chain uses TRBV4-2 with TRBJ2-3; 11 bases map to TRBD2. CDR3 length equals 17 residues. Germline V gene data show CDR1 as LGHNA and CDR2 as YNFKEQ. V dropped 0 bases and J dropped 4; count of bases not matched to a gene: 6. CDR3 in DNA: TGTGCCAGCAGCCAAGAGGAGGTAGCGGGGGGGCCAGATACGCAGTATTTT. This encodes CASSQEEVAGGPDTQYF.

The chain has TRBV19 and TRBJ1-2; D gene unclear. The CDR3 length is 13 residues. From germline, CDR1 is LNHDA and CDR2 SQIVND (reference sequence). V was shortened by 2 bases and J by 4 bases, with 8 bases between the two germline ends. This CDR3 reads CASSIMGSYGYTF. In DNA, the CDR3 is TGTGCCAGTAGTATAATGGGCAGCTATGGCTACACCTTC.

The gene calls are TRBV2 and TRBJ2-2, with 14 bases lining up with TRBD2. V shed 9 bases and J 4 bases; nucleotides not matched to a gene: 1. The CDR3 contains 14 residues. Germline lookup yields CDR1 SNHLY and CDR2 FYNNEI. The CDR3 DNA sequence: TGTGCCAGTGGACTAGCGGGGGGCACCGGGGAGCTGTTTTTT. Amino acid sequence: CASGLAGGTGELFF.